Here is one TCR beta chain with its context. Its antigen is not identified. The data were taken from a study of shared clonotypes between healthy human individuals. Notes on the study in general: Rarefaction showed sorted-subset sequencing was incomplete despite large depth. As a rule, naive subsets had a larger estimated richness than memory subsets.

The repertoire was sequenced with immunoSEQ multiplex PCR; TCRdb's copy has only in-frame clones and lacks some. The sample lists approximately 99,000 clones, approximately 70% occurring once. Germline CDR1 LNHDA, CDR2 SQIVND (reference sequence). This CDR3 is built from 18 residues. The J segment lost 6 bases and the V segment lost 4 bases, leaving 20 bases of the junction unmatched. The sequence was obtained from a woman aged 30 to 39 in good health. The sequenced material came from memory CD8+ T cells sorted from blood. Subset meaning: CD45RO+ cells pooled with CCR7-negative TemRA cells. The genes are TRBV19 and TRBJ2-7; 8 bases align to TRBD1. CDR3 DNA: TGTGCCAGTAGTAAGAATTTGGCCGGGACAGGCCCATTCGGCGAGCAGTACTTC. This translates into CASSKNLAGTGPFGEQYF.